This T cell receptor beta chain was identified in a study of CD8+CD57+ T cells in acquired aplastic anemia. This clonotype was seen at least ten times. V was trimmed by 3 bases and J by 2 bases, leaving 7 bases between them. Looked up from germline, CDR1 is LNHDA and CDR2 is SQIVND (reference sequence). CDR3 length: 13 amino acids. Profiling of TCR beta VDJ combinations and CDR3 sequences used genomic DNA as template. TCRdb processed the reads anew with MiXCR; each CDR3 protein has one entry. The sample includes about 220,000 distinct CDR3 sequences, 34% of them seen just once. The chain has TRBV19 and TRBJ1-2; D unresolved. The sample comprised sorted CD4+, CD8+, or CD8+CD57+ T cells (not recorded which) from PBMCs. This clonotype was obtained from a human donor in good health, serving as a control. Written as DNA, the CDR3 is TGTGCCAGTAGTATTGACACAAACTATGGCTACACCTTC. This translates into CASSIDTNYGYTF.